The 7 T cell receptor beta chains below come from one sample, sequenced in a study of Tregs in tolerant kidney transplant recipients. Here immunoSEQ multiplex PCR was the method, and the copy in TCRdb shows in-frame clones only, minus some. This sample's clone table lists roughly 53,000 clones. The specimen was CD4+ T cells from blood, collected before the transplant. All receptors derive from a human donor who received a combined kidney and bone marrow transplant.

With regard to this clone: The read terminates 3 residues before the CDR3 end, so the remaining end is supplied by the germline J gene. The chain is built from TRBV20-1 and TRBJ2-3, with D possibly TRBD2 on 5 matching bases. There are 10 residues in the CDR3. Germline CDR1 reads DFQATT; CDR2 reads SNEGSKA (reference sequence). The CDR3 is CSADWGTQYF. Incomplete CDR3 DNA: TGCAGTGCGGACTGGGGAACG.

Notes on this clone: The CDR3 end lies 3 residues beyond the end of the read and is filled in from the germline J gene. V is TRBV19 and J is TRBJ1-2; D perhaps matches TRBD1 (6 bases). Trimming pared 3 bases from V and 0 bases from J, leaving 14 bases between. In germline, CDR1 is LNHDA, CDR2 SQIVND (reference sequence). The CDR3 has 16 amino acids. The sequenced CDR3 bases are TGTGCCAGTAGTATCCAAAACAGGGTAGCTAACTATGGC. Its translation is CASSIQNRVANYG. The entire CDR3 reads CASSIQNRVANYGYTF.

As concerns this clone: The CDR3 goes on 3 residues after the read ends, and that part is filled in from the germline J gene. This sequence joins TRBV7-2 and TRBJ2-5; weak D call: TRBD2 (7 bases). The germline V gene encodes CDR1 SGHTA and CDR2 FQGNSA. With 1 base removed from V and 3 bases from J, the gap between germline ends came to 12 bases. The CDR3 spans 15 residues. The sequenced CDR3 bases are TGTGCCAGCAGCTTAGTGGGGGGGCGGGAAGAGACC. Translation gives CASSLVGGREET. The whole CDR3 reads CASSLVGGREETQYF.

Comments on this clone: The observed sequence ends 3 residues before the CDR3 terminus, with the missing tail filled in from the germline J gene. The chain combines TRBV30 with TRBJ2-7; TRBD2 agrees at 8 bases. This CDR3 region has 17 residues. Unmatched junction bases numbered 10, after V lost 0 bases and J lost 0 bases. Germline-derived CDR1 and CDR2 are GTSNPN and SVGIG (reference sequence). CDR3 sequence: CAWSVSLTSEYSYEQYF. The part of the CDR3 DNA that was read is TGTGCCTGGAGTGTATCCTTGACTAGCGAGTACTCCTACGAG.

With regard to this clone: The CDR3 end falls 3 residues outside the read, so it is completed with the germline J gene. This chain joins TRBV20-1 and TRBJ1-2; D possibly corresponds to TRBD1 (6 bases). The CDR3 loop spans 14 amino acids. Germline CDR1 reads DFQATT; CDR2 reads SNEGSKA (reference sequence). The germline V and J ends were trimmed by 6 bases and 4 bases, with 18 bases remaining between them. Partial CDR3 DNA: TGCAGTGCCCCCGACAGGCTAAGGGGCTATGGC. Translating it yields CSAPDRLRGYG. Given in full, the CDR3 is CSAPDRLRGYGYTF.

Concerning this clone: Read coverage stops 3 residues before the CDR3 terminus; the germline J gene supplies the remainder. V usage is TRBV2 and J usage is TRBJ2-1, with TRBD1 matching over 12 bases. The germline V gene encodes CDR1 SNHLY and CDR2 FYNNEI. The CDR3 sequence is 17 residues long. Losses at the gene ends were 0 bases for V and 5 bases for J; bases not matched to a gene: 5. CDR3 DNA (partial): TGTGCCAGCAGTGAAGCGCGTGGGACAGGGGGCCACAATGAG. Translation: CASSEARGTGGHNE. The full CDR3 reads CASSEARGTGGHNEQFF.

As for this clone: Read data end 3 residues before the CDR3 end; the end is taken from the germline J gene. The chain joins TRBV29-1 to TRBJ1-2, with 8 positions matching TRBD1. Germline loops: CDR1 SQVTM, CDR2 ANQGSEA. J was trimmed by 5 bases and V by 5 bases; bases with no gene match: 13. The length of the CDR3 is 15 residues. CDR3 DNA (partial): TGCAGCGTTCCGGGACAGGTCTTTTTTTCTTATGGC. Translation gives CSVPGQVFFSYG. The full CDR3 protein reads CSVPGQVFFSYGYTF.